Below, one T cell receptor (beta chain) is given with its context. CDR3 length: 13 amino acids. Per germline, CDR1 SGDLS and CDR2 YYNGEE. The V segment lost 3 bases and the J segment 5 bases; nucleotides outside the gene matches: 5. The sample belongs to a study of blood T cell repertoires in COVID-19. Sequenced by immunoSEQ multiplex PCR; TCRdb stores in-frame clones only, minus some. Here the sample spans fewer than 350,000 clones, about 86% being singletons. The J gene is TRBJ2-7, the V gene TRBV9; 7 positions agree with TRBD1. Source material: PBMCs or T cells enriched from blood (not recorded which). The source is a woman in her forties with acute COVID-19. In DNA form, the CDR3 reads TGTGCCAGCAGCGGAGGACAGGCCCACGAGCAGTACTTC. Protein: CASSGGQAHEQYF.